This TCR beta chain was sequenced during a study of T cells in Graves' hyperthyroidism and ophthalmopathy (dated by TCRdb to the late 2010s). Broadly, across the study: Peripheral blood was collected at initial diagnosis, before any treatment. Prospective prediction of ophthalmopathy was tested in an independent validation cohort consisting of roughly 20 hyperthyroidism patients and 15 to 17 patients who later progressed to ophthalmopathy. The paper describes TCR Vbeta CDR3 sequencing of 140 or so peripheral blood samples, made up of 43 ophthalmopathy patients, 70 to 75 hyperthyroidism patients and 17 progressor patients. TCR V-J signatures able to tell the groups apart were searched for in a discovery cohort of 95 to 100 patients, of whom roughly 42 had Graves' ophthalmopathy and about 60 had stable Graves' hyperthyroidism. Following sampling, methimazole starting at 30 mg daily was given to hyperthyroidism patients, and high-dose intravenous methylprednisolone was given to ophthalmopathy patients. Thyroid tissue and blood T-cell repertoires from about six Graves' hyperthyroidism patients were also compared in the study. The 100 or so discovery patients were divided at random into training and test sets in a 7:3 ratio.

TCR beta CDR3 regions were amplified from RNA transcripts. For the first round of RT-PCR on the TCR CDR3, the HTBI primer set was used together with the Qiagen OneStep RT-PCR kit. Libraries were constructed in a second round of multiplex PCR, after which size selection and purification were carried out. Sequencing of the libraries was done on an Illumina HiSeq2000 using paired-end 100 bp reads. The authors processed their data as follows. SOAPnuke was used to process the raw data, throwing out any read that contained adapters or uncalled bases, had a mean Phred below 15, or lacked an exact constant-primer or identifier match. High-quality paired reads were merged using COPE v1.2.5, and each unique nucleotide sequence was defined as a clonotype. Clonotypes were aligned to IMGT TRBV, TRBD and TRBJ reference segments using MiTCR v1.1. The analysis was restricted to V-J combinations with a frequency above 0.0001, which together covered 99% to 99.2% of the repertoires. A TCS score was defined as the ratio of F50 (clonal expansion) to E x V (chaos), with BLOSUM62-based TCRdist applied between CDR3 peptides within each V-J. Welch's t-statistics and random forest reduced roughly 530 V-J features to about 12, which were used in a naive Bayes classifier (R e1071). The public reads were quality trimmed at Q25 with fastp and then assembled into clones with MiXCR by TCRdb, keeping productive beta chains. Each entry is one CDR3 protein sequence, shown with its most common DNA and genes. TCRdb, not the authors, supplied the V and J calls. This sample is represented by about 570,000 distinct CDR3 sequences; 14% of them were singletons. The top ten clones comprise more than 11% of the sample.

Taken from the germline V gene (reference sequence), the CDR1 and CDR2 loops are DFQATT and SNEGSKA. The trim is 4 bases for V and 4 bases for J, with a gap of 7 bases between the germline ends. CDR3 length: 11 amino acids, cysteine to phenylalanine. CDR3 DNA is the only sequence kept; it has 33 bases, read in frame from the first base. What the authors observed across the whole study: Most expanded thyroid clonotypes (frequency above 0.001) were also detected in blood, a finding suggesting that blood repertoires may reflect thyroid immune responses. During validation, the model predicted progression to ophthalmopathy a median of roughly six months ahead of onset, with around 71% sensitivity and more than 72% specificity. Sample size was not statistically predetermined, and blinding of investigators to group allocation was not performed. In cross-validation, a model built on a 13 V-J signature told ophthalmopathy apart from stable hyperthyroidism with 85% to 90% sensitivity and around 84% specificity, and in testing the same model reached 80%/75%.

A patient counted as having stable Graves' hyperthyroidism if no progression to ophthalmopathy occurred over 18 months of follow-up. Hyperthyroidism patients were newly diagnosed, with disease duration under 2 months, and aged 18 to 65 years. Patients with uncontrolled infections, other autoimmune diseases, pregnancy or lactation were excluded. Diagnoses were established on the basis of clinical symptoms, serum thyroxine and TRAb, thyroid ultrasound, and orbital computed tomography. Ficoll-Paque density gradient centrifugation was used to isolate PBMCs from around 10 ml of fresh peripheral blood. Total RNA was extracted using Trizol reagent, and RNA quality was assessed on an Agilent 2100 Bioanalyzer. This clonotype occurred many times. There is no known antigen for this receptor. No much larger clone is present one base from it, and per-base qualities are unavailable.

Source material: blood. The sequence is built from TRBV20-1 and TRBJ1-2; there is no confident call for the D gene. The source of this sequence is a woman aged 40 to 55 with Graves' hyperthyroidism. CDR3 loop: CSATSAYGYTF. The nucleotides are TGCAGTGCTACGTCAGCCTATGGCTACACCTTC.